A single sample gave rise to the 14 T cell receptor beta chains below, sequenced in a study of radiation and T cells in renal cell carcinoma. Some clones are missing from TCRdb's copy, which holds only in-frame ones; the method was immunoSEQ multiplex PCR. The sample lists 120,000 or so clones, roughly four fifths occurring once. Time point here: blood 2 weeks post-SBRT. As for treatment: 15 Gy SBRT to primary tumor, nephrectomy 4 weeks later. The sample consisted of blood, taken from a patient whose treatment included radiotherapy and nephrectomy. The receptors were sampled from a woman aged 55 to 70 with renal cell carcinoma.

V gene TRBV19 combines with J gene TRBJ1-2; possibly TRBD1 for D (6 bases). V was pared by 6 bases and J by 5 bases, with 10 bases between. The CDR3 totals 12 residues. Germline CDR1 and CDR2: LNHDA and SQIVND (reference sequence). This CDR3 is CASRGTPYGYTF. The CDR3 DNA is TGTGCCAGTAGGGGGACACCTTATGGCTACACCTTC.

This chain links TRBV28 with TRBJ1-1; tentatively, D is TRBD1 (5 bases). Germline V gene lookup returns CDR1 MDHEN and CDR2 SYDVKM. The CDR3 spans 14 residues. The germline V and J ends were trimmed by 7 bases and 2 bases, with 14 bases remaining between them. The CDR3 spells CASIPSTANTEAFF. Written as DNA, the CDR3 is TGTGCCAGCATTCCTTCGACAGCAAACACTGAAGCTTTCTTT.

This clone turned up a few times. This chain joins TRBV5-1 and TRBJ1-1; weak D call: TRBD1 (5 bases). This CDR3 is 15 amino acids long. Germline CDR1 reads SGHRS; CDR2 reads YFSETQ. Trimming took 4 bases from V and 3 from J, leaving 16 bases between them. The CDR3 protein is CASSTGRREYTEAFF. CDR3 DNA: TGCGCCAGCAGCACGGGACGTAGGGAGTACACTGAAGCTTTCTTT.

The genes are TRBV7-9 and TRBJ2-1; 10 bases agree with TRBD2. There are 17 residues in the CDR3. V trimming: 4 bases; J trimming: 5 bases; junction bases outside the gene matches: 11. In germline, CDR1 is SEHNR, CDR2 FQNEAQ (reference sequence). CDR3 in amino acids: CASSSGLAAVRNNEQFF. The CDR3 nucleotides are TGTGCCAGCAGCTCCGGACTAGCGGCCGTGCGAAACAATGAGCAGTTCTTC.

This clone appeared a few times. V and J are TRBV10-3 and TRBJ2-6, with D possibly TRBD1 on 6 matching bases. Trimming took off 0 bases at V and 1 base at J, with 16 bases between the two ends. This CDR3 has 19 amino acids. Germline V gives CDR1 ENHRY, CDR2 SYGVKD. CDR3 sequence: CAISESRTVKASGANVLTF. CDR3 sequence (DNA): TGTGCCATCAGTGAGTCAAGGACAGTGAAGGCTTCTGGGGCCAACGTCCTGACTTTC.

V is TRBV23-1 and J is TRBJ2-1; D is undetermined. TRBV23-1 has ORF status, its function being uncertain. V was cut by 6 bases and J by 2 bases, with 8 bases left in between. CDR3 length equals 13 residues. CDR3 loop: CASRTVPYNEQFF. DNA for the CDR3: TGCGCCAGCAGGACGGTGCCCTACAATGAGCAGTTCTTC.

This chain joins TRBV2 and TRBJ1-2; possibly TRBD1 for D (6 bases). The CDR3 is 12 residues long. V was shortened by 6 bases and J by 5 bases, with 10 bases between the two germline ends. The V gene's germline CDR1 is SNHLY and CDR2 FYNNEI. CDR3 nucleotide sequence: TGTGCCAGCAGAGGGGGGAATTATGGCTACACCTTC. Encoded protein: CASRGGNYGYTF.

This clone came up once. The chain links TRBV6-4 to TRBJ2-7; no reliable D call. This CDR3 is 11 amino acids long. Trimming removed 7 bases from V and 6 bases from J, with 10 bases in between. Per germline, CDR1 MRHNA and CDR2 SNTAGT. CDR3 nucleotides: TGTGCCAGCATTCCGACCAGCGAGCAGTACTTC. It translates to CASIPTSEQYF.

V usage is TRBV2 and J usage is TRBJ2-1; 7 bases are shared with TRBD1. The CDR3 is 16 amino acids. The ends lost 5 bases at V and 4 bases at J; junction bases unmatched: 11. Germline loops: CDR1 SNHLY, CDR2 FYNNEI. The CDR3, as DNA: TGTGCCAGCAGTTCTACCACAGGGGAGATTTACAATGAGCAGTTCTTC. Translated: CASSSTTGEIYNEQFF.

The V and J genes are TRBV19 and TRBJ1-5, with D uncertain. Germline V gene lookup returns CDR1 LNHDA and CDR2 SQIVND (reference sequence). The V end was cut by 6 bases, the J end by 4 bases, with 10 bases between. This CDR3 is 13 amino acids long. This CDR3 is CASSTVKNQPQHF. The CDR3 coding sequence is TGTGCCAGTAGCACGGTTAAAAATCAGCCCCAGCATTTT.

The V gene is TRBV21-1, the J gene TRBJ2-2; no DNA check was done on the table's D call, TRBD1. TRBV21-1 is assigned pseudogene status. The CDR3 is made up of 16 amino acids. This CDR3 reads CASSTLTGGTTGELFF. CDR3 in DNA: TGTGCCAGCAGCACGTTGACAGGCGGCACCACCGGGGAGCTGTTTTTT.

The chain joins TRBV5-1 to TRBJ2-3; the match to TRBD1 covers 9 bases. V was clipped by 0 bases and J by 0 bases; unmatched bases: 14. This CDR3 comprises 20 residues. From germline, CDR1 is SGHRS and CDR2 YFSETQ. For the CDR3, the DNA is TGCGCCAGCAGCTTGGGGACACCGGGACAGGGTATTACTAGCACAGATACGCAGTATTTT. Its protein is CASSLGTPGQGITSTDTQYF.

This clone was found many times. In the same sample, other DNA sequences code for this CDR3. The V call is TRBV9, the J call TRBJ2-7, with D perhaps given as TRBD1 or TRBD2 (5 bases each). Germline CDR1 and CDR2: SGDLS and YYNGEE. Trimming stripped 2 bases from V and 0 bases from J, with 6 bases between. The CDR3 has 13 amino acids. The CDR3 loop reads CASSVGDSYEQYF. DNA for the CDR3: TGTGCCAGCAGCGTGGGGGACTCCTACGAGCAGTACTTC.

The chain joins TRBV6-9 to TRBJ2-1; 8 bases are a match to TRBD1. CDR1 and CDR2 (germline): MNHGY, SVAAGI. The length of the CDR3 is 19 residues. Trimming removed 0 bases from V and 2 bases from J; junction bases left unmatched: 12. This CDR3 is CASSYSKSSPGQAYNEQFF. The CDR3, as DNA: TGTGCCAGCAGTTATTCAAAGTCATCTCCGGGACAGGCCTACAATGAGCAGTTCTTC.